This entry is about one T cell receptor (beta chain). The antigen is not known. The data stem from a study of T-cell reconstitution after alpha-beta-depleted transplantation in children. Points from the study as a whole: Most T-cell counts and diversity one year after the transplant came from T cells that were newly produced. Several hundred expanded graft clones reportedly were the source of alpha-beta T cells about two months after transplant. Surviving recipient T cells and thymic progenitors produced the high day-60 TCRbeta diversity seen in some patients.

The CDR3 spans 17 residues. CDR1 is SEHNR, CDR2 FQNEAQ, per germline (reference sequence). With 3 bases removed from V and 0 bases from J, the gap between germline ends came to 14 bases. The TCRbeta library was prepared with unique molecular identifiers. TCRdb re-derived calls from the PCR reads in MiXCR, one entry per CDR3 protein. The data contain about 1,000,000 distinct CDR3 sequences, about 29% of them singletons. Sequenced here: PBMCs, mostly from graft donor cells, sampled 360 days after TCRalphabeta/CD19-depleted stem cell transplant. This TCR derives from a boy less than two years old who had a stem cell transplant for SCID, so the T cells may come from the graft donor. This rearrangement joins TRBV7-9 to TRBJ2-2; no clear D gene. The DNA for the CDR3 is TGTGCCAGCAGCTTTATCGGCGGCCAAGCGAACACCGGGGAGCTGTTTTTT. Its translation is CASSFIGGQANTGELFF.